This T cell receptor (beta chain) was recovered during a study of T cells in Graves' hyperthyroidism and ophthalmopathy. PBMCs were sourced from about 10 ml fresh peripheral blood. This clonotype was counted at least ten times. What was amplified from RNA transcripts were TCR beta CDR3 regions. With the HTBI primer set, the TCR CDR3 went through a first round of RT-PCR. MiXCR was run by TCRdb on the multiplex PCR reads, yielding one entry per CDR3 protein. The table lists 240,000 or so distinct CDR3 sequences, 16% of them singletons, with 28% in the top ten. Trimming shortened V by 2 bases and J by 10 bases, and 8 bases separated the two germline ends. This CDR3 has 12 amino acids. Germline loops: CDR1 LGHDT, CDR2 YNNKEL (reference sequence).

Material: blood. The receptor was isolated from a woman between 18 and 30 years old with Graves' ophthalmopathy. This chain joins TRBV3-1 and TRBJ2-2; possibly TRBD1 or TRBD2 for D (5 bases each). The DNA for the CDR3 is TGTGCCAGCAGCCAATGGGACGCGGAGCTGTTTTTT. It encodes CASSQWDAELFF.